The sequence of this T cell receptor (beta chain) was determined in a study of T cells in lung cancer brain metastases. Overall study: No interval therapy was given to nine tenths of the roughly 20 patients. Broader study findings: Paired lesions shared few clones; most were lesion-specific (mean Morisita roughly 0.25). Unique productive clones were significantly fewer in brain metastases: median roughly 1,500 versus 4,600.

Guided by marked H&E slides, tumor areas were macrodissected from about 5 unstained, deparaffinized about 9.4 um sections. Germline assignment: CDR1 SGHAT and CDR2 FQNNGV. CDR3 length: 15 residues. With respect to this clone: Its target is not known.

Produced via immunoSEQ multiplex PCR; TCRdb's table is partial and in-frame only. Of about 1,000 clones in the sample, around 88% were seen once. Sample: tumor tissue from a brain metastasis. The sequence came from a woman aged 40 to 55 with non-small cell lung cancer that had spread to the brain. V gene TRBV11-2 combines with J gene TRBJ2-5; possible D gene TRBD1, 5 bases. The tail of the sequence fits TRBJ2-7 better, so the J call may be wrong. CDR3 DNA sequence: TGTGCCAGCAGCTTAGCACAGGCGTCCCGCTACGAGCAGTACTTC. Translation gives CASSLAQASRYEQYF.